These 21 T cell receptor beta chains were all obtained from the same sample, sequenced in a study of PD-L1 blockade in urothelial cancer. Only in-frame clones appear in the TCRdb table, and some are missing; sequencing was by immunoSEQ multiplex PCR. The sample contains tens of thousands of clones, around 79% of which appear only once. Time point indicated: pretreatment peripheral blood. The sample was PBMCs, taken around atezolizumab (anti-PD-L1) treatment. Receptor source: a man between 65 and 80 years old with urothelial cancer.

V and J are TRBV11-2 and TRBJ1-4; 9 nucleotides agree with TRBD1. V lost 5 bases to trimming and J lost 5 bases; unmatched junction nucleotides: 6. This CDR3 contains 15 residues. CDR1 and CDR2 (germline): SGHAT, FQNNGV. The CDR3 DNA sequence: TGTGCCAGCAGCGTGGACAGGGGAGAGAATGAAAAACTGTTTTTT. This encodes CASSVDRGENEKLFF.

This rearrangement joins TRBV6-1 to TRBJ2-6, with 8 nucleotides matching TRBD1. J gave up 3 bases and V 7 bases, and 5 bases lay outside the gene matches. Germline CDR1 reads MNHNS; CDR2 reads SASEGT. The CDR3 is made up of 15 amino acids. In nucleotides, the CDR3 is TGTGCCAGCATTCAGGGGGCTTTTGGGGCCAACGTCCTGACTTTC. Translation: CASIQGAFGANVLTF.

The V call is TRBV5-1, the J call TRBJ1-2, with 11 bases aligning to TRBD1. CDR1 and CDR2 (germline): SGHRS, YFSETQ. This CDR3 region has 15 residues. V trimming: 6 bases; J trimming: 3 bases; junction bases outside the gene matches: 7. CDR3 nucleotide sequence: TGCGCCAGCACGACTGGGACAGGGGGTGACTATGGCTACACCTTC. This gives the protein CASTTGTGGDYGYTF.

V usage is TRBV6-5 and J usage is TRBJ2-3; 9 positions agree with TRBD1. Germline-derived CDR1 and CDR2 are MNHEY and SVGAGI. The CDR3 spans 15 residues. With 0 bases clipped from V and 14 bases from J, the junction kept 12 bases outside the gene matches. Here the CDR3 DNA reads TGTGCCAGCAGTTACTCGAGCATTACGGGGACAGGGTTGTATTTT. It translates to CASSYSSITGTGLYF.

J is TRBJ2-1 and V is TRBV28; tentatively, D is TRBD1 (6 bases). V gave up 5 bases and J gave up 1 base, with 15 bases separating them. CDR1 and CDR2 (germline): MDHEN, SYDVKM. The CDR3 has 16 amino acids. CDR3 nucleotides: TGTGCCAGCAGTCCCCCAGGGGAGTGGTCCTACAATGAGCAGTTCTTC. This sequence encodes CASSPPGEWSYNEQFF.

The J gene is TRBJ1-2, the V gene TRBV18; D gene unclear. The CDR3 totals 14 residues. The V end lost 3 bases, the J end lost 7 bases, and 15 bases lay between the germline ends. Looked up from germline, CDR1 is KGHSH and CDR2 is LQKENI. CDR3 protein: CASSPLGQSGGYTF. CDR3 nucleotides: TGTGCCAGCTCACCTCTCGGCCAGAGCGGTGGCTACACCTTC.

The J gene is TRBJ2-4, the V gene TRBV6-5; 9 bases line up with TRBD2. The V segment lost 5 bases and the J segment 6 bases; nucleotides outside the gene matches: 8. This CDR3 is 15 amino acids long. Per the germline V gene, CDR1 is MNHEY and CDR2 is SVGAGI. CDR3 loop: CASSPLAGGGNIQYF. As DNA, the CDR3 is TGTGCCAGCAGTCCCCTCGCGGGAGGGGGAAACATTCAGTACTTC.

In its sample, this clone was seen once. V and J are TRBV10-1 and TRBJ2-7, with D possibly matching TRBD1 (6 bases). Germline loops: CDR1 WNHNN, CDR2 SYGVQD (reference sequence). With 3 bases removed from V and 6 bases from J, the gap between germline ends came to 9 bases. The CDR3 runs to 12 residues. The CDR3 loop is CASSEQGGEQYF. CDR3 bases: TGCGCCAGCAGTGAACAGGGCGGCGAGCAGTACTTC.

The sample holds a few counts of this clone. The V gene is TRBV27, the J gene TRBJ2-1, with 11 nucleotides matching TRBD2. V gave up 2 bases and J gave up 7 bases; unmatched junction bases: 10. This CDR3 comprises 17 residues. Germline CDR1 is MNHEY and CDR2 is SMNVEV (reference sequence). The CDR3 region is CASSLRRSSGRNNEQFF. The CDR3 DNA is TGTGCCAGCAGTTTACGGCGGTCTAGCGGGAGGAATAATGAGCAGTTCTTC.

CDR3 nucleotide sequence: TGTGCCAGCAGTTCGTTAGCGGGAGCAGATACGCAGTATTTT. Translated, it gives CASSSLAGADTQYF. The chain employs TRBV28 and TRBJ2-3, with 9 bases matching TRBD2. There are 14 residues in the CDR3. Trimming cost V 4 bases and J 4 bases; bases outside gene matches: 3. Looked up from germline, CDR1 is MDHEN and CDR2 is SYDVKM.

This clone was seen only once. The chain uses TRBV14 and TRBJ2-1; TRBD2 agrees at 11 bases. The J segment lost 6 bases and the V segment lost 1 base, leaving 2 bases of the junction unmatched. The CDR3 covers 15 residues. Germline V gene sequence: CDR1 SGHDN, CDR2 FVKESK. CDR3 sequence: CASSQGLAGINEQFF. In DNA form, the CDR3 reads TGTGCCAGCAGCCAAGGACTAGCGGGAATCAATGAGCAGTTCTTC.

This CDR3 is CASSFDRGADTQYF. CDR3 bases: TGCGCCAGCAGCTTCGACAGGGGAGCAGATACGCAGTATTTT. V gene TRBV5-1 combines with J gene TRBJ2-3; TRBD1 agrees at 8 bases. Germline loops: CDR1 SGHRS, CDR2 YFSETQ. V was clipped by 2 bases and J by 4 bases; unmatched bases: 3. There are 14 residues in the CDR3. The full variable domain, rest sourced from reference TRBV5-1 and TRBJ2-3, is KAGVTQTPRYLIKTRGQQVTLSCSPISGHRSVSWYQQTPGQGLQFLFEYFSETQRNKGNFPGRFSGRQFSNSRSEMNVSTLELGDSALYLCASSFDRGADTQYFGPGTRLTVL.

The chain uses TRBV6-1 and TRBJ1-1; 8 bases line up with TRBD1. The CDR3 is made up of 14 amino acids. Germline CDR1 is MNHNS and CDR2 is SASEGT. With 5 bases clipped from V and 5 bases from J, the junction kept 7 bases outside the gene matches. CDR3 sequence (DNA): TGTGCCAGCAGTCCGCGGACAGGGAGAACTGAAGCTTTCTTT. Translation gives CASSPRTGRTEAFF.

The rearrangement uses TRBV14 and TRBJ2-3; possible D gene TRBD1, 5 bases. The germline V and J ends were trimmed by 0 bases and 7 bases, with 11 bases remaining between them. The CDR3 contains 14 residues. The germline gives CDR1 SGHDN, CDR2 FVKESK. Written as DNA, the CDR3 is TGTGCCAGCAGCCAAGATGGCAGGGCTTATACGCAGTATTTT. This translates into CASSQDGRAYTQYF.

The chain has TRBV2 and TRBJ2-2; 7 bases fit TRBD2. The CDR3 is made up of 16 amino acids. V lost 0 bases, J lost 7 bases, and 8 bases stayed unmatched. Germline CDR1 reads SNHLY; CDR2 reads FYNNEI. CDR3 sequence: CASSEARGRENGELFF. CDR3 nucleotide sequence: TGTGCCAGCAGTGAAGCAAGAGGGCGGGAGAACGGGGAGCTGTTTTTT. The variable domain in full, with the rest retrieved from reference TRBV2 and TRBJ2-2, is EPEVTQTPSHQVTQMGQEVILRCVPISNHLYFYWYRQILGQKVEFLVSFYNNEISEKSEIFDDQFSVERPDGSNFTLKIRSTKLEDSAMYFCASSEARGRENGELFFGEGSRLTVL.

V gene TRBV6-1 combines with J gene TRBJ1-2; D gene uncertain. The CDR3 totals 12 residues. V was shortened by 2 bases and J by 3 bases, with 4 bases between the two germline ends. Germline assignment: CDR1 MNHNS and CDR2 SASEGT. DNA for the CDR3: TGTGCCAGCAGTGAACCGGACTATGGCTACACCTTC. The encoded protein is CASSEPDYGYTF.

CDR3 protein: CASSRTRTDTQYF. The CDR3 coding sequence is TGTGCCAGCAGCCGAACACGCACAGATACGCAGTATTTT. The chain is built from TRBV9 and TRBJ2-3; no clear D. V was pared by 4 bases and J by 1 base, with 7 bases between. The CDR3 totals 13 residues. Germline values: CDR1 SGDLS, CDR2 YYNGEE.

The chain has TRBV5-6 and TRBJ2-1; 9 bases agree with TRBD2. This CDR3 spans 17 amino acids. CDR1 is SGHDT and CDR2 is YYEEEE in the germline V gene. V was clipped by 1 base and J by 7 bases; unmatched bases: 12. CDR3 sequence reads: CASSLLVPGLASNEQFF. In nucleotides, the CDR3 is TGTGCCAGCAGCTTGCTCGTTCCGGGACTAGCCTCAAATGAGCAGTTCTTC.

The chain employs TRBV28 and TRBJ1-2; D perhaps matches TRBD1 (6 bases). The germline V gene encodes CDR1 MDHEN and CDR2 SYDVKM. V lost 6 bases, J lost 4 bases, and 15 bases lay in between. The CDR3 has 14 residues. In nucleotides, the CDR3 is TGTGCCAGCAGCCCGCCTGGGGGGGCCTATGGCTACACCTTC. Translation: CASSPPGGAYGYTF.

In DNA, the CDR3 is TGTGCCAGCTCACTAGAGTCAAGCGGGAGCGCCTACGAGCAGTACTTC. Its translation is CASSLESSGSAYEQYF. The genes are TRBV18 and TRBJ2-7; 8 bases are a match to TRBD2. Losses at the gene ends were 4 bases for V and 2 bases for J; bases not matched to a gene: 10. CDR3 length: 16 residues. Germline V gene lookup returns CDR1 KGHSH and CDR2 LQKENI.

This clone was recorded a few times. The genes are TRBV15 and TRBJ2-1, with no clear D. The ends were cut back, 0 bases at V and 5 bases at J, with 8 bases in the middle. The CDR3 totals 14 residues. In germline, CDR1 is LNHNV, CDR2 YYDKDF (reference sequence). CDR3 nucleotides: TGTGCCACCAGCAGAGATTTGACTGACAATGAGCAGTTCTTC. Its translation: CATSRDLTDNEQFF. The complete variable domain, with remaining parts taken from reference TRBV15 and TRBJ2-1, reads DAMVIQNPRYQVTQFGKPVTLSCSQTLNHNVMYWYQQKSSQAPKLLFHYYDKDFNNEADTPDNFQSRRPNTSFCFLDIRSPGLGDTAMYLCATSRDLTDNEQFFGPGTRLTVL.